These 6 T cell receptor delta chains originate from one sample sequenced in a study of gamma-delta T cells after stem cell transplantation. TCRdb re-called the RT-PCR reads using CATT. Among 1,100 or so delta-chain clones listed, approximately 20% were seen once. Material: gamma-delta T cells. These TCRs come from a human donor. It is not recorded whose cells these are; they may come from a transplant donor.

A word on this clone: This sequence is one base from a far larger clone and is likely a read error. The same CDR3 is also encoded by other DNA sequences in this sample. V and J are TRDV2 and TRDJ1, with TRDD3 matching over 11 bases. The CDR3 has 21 amino acids. V lost 3 bases, J lost 0 bases, and 20 bases stayed unmatched. CDR1 and CDR2 (germline): GEAIGNYY, EKD. CDR3 DNA: TGTGCCTGTGACGACATACTGGGGGATAGGCCCACCGGCCCGTACACCGATAAACTCATCTTT. This encodes CACDDILGDRPTGPYTDKLIF.

This clone showed up just a few times. This probably arose from a read error, given a far larger clone one base away. In the same sample, other DNA sequences code for this CDR3. V gene TRDV2 combines with J gene TRDJ1; possibly TRDD2 for D (5 bases). The V gene lost 0 bases and the J gene lost 11 bases, with 21 bases spanning the gap. Germline V gene data show CDR1 as GEAIGNYY and CDR2 as EKD. The CDR3 is made up of 15 amino acids. CDR3 in amino acids: CACDTVGSVLPPLIF. The CDR3 coding sequence is TGTGCCTGTGACACCGTAGGATCAGTACTTCCACCCCTCATCTTT.

This clone was counted a few times. The sample carries other DNA sequences with the same CDR3. J is TRDJ1 and V is TRDV2, with 8 bases aligning to TRDD3. The CDR3 loop spans 15 amino acids. V shed 2 bases and J 1 base; nucleotides not matched to a gene: 5. CDR1 is GEAIGNYY and CDR2 is EKD in the germline V gene. The CDR3 here is CACDRLGAPTDKLIF. The DNA for the CDR3 is TGTGCCTGTGACAGACTGGGGGCCCCCACCGATAAACTCATCTTT.

Concerning this clone: TCRdb lists the protein of a much larger clone for this DNA, which differs at residue 7, so this is likely a read error; the protein given here is translated from the DNA itself. The chain carries TRDV2 and TRDJ1; no firm D call. The V gene's germline CDR1 is GEAIGNYY and CDR2 EKD. The CDR3 is 15 residues long. Trimming stripped 0 bases from V and 11 bases from J, with 21 bases between. CDR3 loop: CACDTVVSVLPPLIF. CDR3 nucleotide sequence: TGTGCCTGTGACACCGTAGTATCAGTACTGCCACCCCTCATCTTT.

As concerns this clone: This likely stems from a read error, as it lies one base from a far larger clone. This sample also contains other DNA sequences that code for the same CDR3. The chain combines TRDV2 with TRDJ1; 12 bases align to TRDD3. The germline gives CDR1 GEAIGNYY, CDR2 EKD. The CDR3 contains 18 residues. CDR3 DNA sequence: TGTGCTTGTGACCGCTTAGGAACTGGGGGATACCACACCGATAAACTCATCTTT. This sequence encodes CACDRLGTGGYHTDKLIF.

By share, this clone counts as large. The same CDR3 arises from other DNA sequences in this sample as well. J is TRDJ1 and V is TRDV2, with TRDD3 matching 9 bases. This CDR3 comprises 15 residues. V lost 4 bases, J lost 5 bases, and 10 bases stayed unmatched. Germline V gene sequence: CDR1 GEAIGNYY, CDR2 EKD. The CDR3 DNA sequence: TGTGCCTGTGATTCTCTTAGTACTGGGGGAGATAAACTCATCTTT. Translating it yields CACDSLSTGGDKLIF.